One T cell receptor beta chain is described in this entry. Antigen: not known. The CDR3 length is 14 residues. Germline V CDR1 and CDR2: LNHNV, YYDKDF (reference sequence). The V gene lost 0 bases and the J gene lost 4 bases, with 9 bases spanning the gap. This entry belongs to a study of T-cell memory formation after mild COVID-19. Study summary: TCR clusters showed largely donor specificity. Regarding the study as a whole: CD4+ contracting clones were mainly CM and EM; CD8+ ones, EMRA. That cross-reactive memory joined was suggested by some responding clones appearing in pre-infection memory.

Each CDR3 protein gets one entry after TCRdb re-called the 5' RACE reads with MiXCR. The sample lists about 470,000 distinct CDR3 sequences, around 25% occurring once. Sequencing was performed on PBMCs or a T cell subset sorted from them (not recorded which). V is TRBV15 and J is TRBJ1-1; unclear D gene. The clonotype was recovered from an adult woman who had mild COVID-19 (a few samples of this study predate the infection). Cell type and time point are not known. This CDR3 reads CATSRDKGPTEAFF. The CDR3 nucleotides are TGTGCCACCAGCAGAGATAAAGGGCCCACTGAAGCTTTCTTT.